The T cell receptor beta chain under discussion was sequenced for a study of CD8 T cells in Susac syndrome. Comment on this clonotype: Antigen unknown.

Study-level results: CD4+ T cell repertoires in Susac syndrome lacked clonal expansion. The number of individuals included in the study's TCR sequencing and HLA analysis was acknowledged as relatively small.

The RNA input was 0.5 to 1 ug, and it was reverse transcribed with random hexamers. Using its own MiXCR run on the immunoSEQ multiplex PCR reads, TCRdb lists one record per CDR3 protein. The profile covers hundreds of thousands of distinct CDR3 sequences, with approximately 95% appearing a single time and 0.1% taken by the ten largest. Germline CDR1 LGHNT, CDR2 FRNRAP. Trimming took 6 bases from V and 0 from J, leaving 9 bases between them. This CDR3 region has 13 residues. The receptor comes from a human donor with Susac syndrome. This chain connects TRBV12-5 to TRBJ2-7; TRBD1 is a possible D gene (5 bases). Sequencing was carried out using CD4+ T cells from PBMCs. CDR3 nucleotide sequence: TGTGCTAGTGGGGGTGGGGCCTCCTACGAGCAGTACTTC. Translation gives CASGGGASYEQYF.